This TCR beta chain was sequenced for a study of blood T cell repertoires in COVID-19. CDR1 is KGHDR, CDR2 SFDVKD, per germline. The CDR3 loop spans 15 amino acids. Deletions cut 4 bases from V and 5 bases from J, with 16 bases between. Profiling relied on immunoSEQ multiplex PCR, and the TCRdb table lists in-frame clones only, not all of them. The sample lists around 300,000 clones; more than 80% were seen once. Sequencing was carried out using peripheral blood. The clonotype was recovered from a woman aged 25 to 39 with active or convalescent COVID-19. The chain recombines TRBV24-1 with TRBJ1-1, with TRBD1 as a possible D gene (6 bases). The CDR3 protein is CATSDPLRGTTEAFF. CDR3 DNA sequence: TGTGCCACCAGTGACCCACTAAGGGGGACAACTGAAGCTTTCTTT.